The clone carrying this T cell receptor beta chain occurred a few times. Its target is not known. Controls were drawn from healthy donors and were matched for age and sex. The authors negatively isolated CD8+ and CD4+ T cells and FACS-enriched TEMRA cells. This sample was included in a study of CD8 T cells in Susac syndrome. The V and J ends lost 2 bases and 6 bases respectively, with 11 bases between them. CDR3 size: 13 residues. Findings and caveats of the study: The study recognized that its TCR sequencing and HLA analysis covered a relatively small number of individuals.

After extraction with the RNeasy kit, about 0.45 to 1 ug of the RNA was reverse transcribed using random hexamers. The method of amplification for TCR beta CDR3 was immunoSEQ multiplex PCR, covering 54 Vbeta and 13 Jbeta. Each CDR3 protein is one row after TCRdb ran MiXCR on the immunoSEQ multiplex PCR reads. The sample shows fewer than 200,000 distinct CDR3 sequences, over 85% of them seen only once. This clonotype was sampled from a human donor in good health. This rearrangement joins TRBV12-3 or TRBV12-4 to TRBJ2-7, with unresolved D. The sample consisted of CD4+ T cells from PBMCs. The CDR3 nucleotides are TGTGCCAGCAGTTTAACCGGGTTGGGCGAGCAGTACTTC. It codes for CASSLTGLGEQYF.